This T cell receptor (beta chain) is from a study of T cell repertoires and HLA-DP antigens. Study as a whole: One alloantigen had about nine groove amino acid differences from self, the other one.

Points from the study as a whole: The CD4+ repertoire was not split into naive and memory.

Regarding this clone: The antigen is unknown.

Deletions cut 6 bases from V and 5 bases from J, with 10 bases between. The CDR3 spans 12 residues. CDR1 and CDR2 (germline): MNHEY, SVGAGI. Untouched CD4+ T cells were isolated by negative selection, averaging approximately 98% purity. Each pre-culture CD4+ sample aimed for roughly 210,000 T cell genomes at deep resolution. Profiled with immunoSEQ multiplex PCR; TCRdb holds only in-frame clones, not every one. The sample gives about 110,000 clones, over 90% of which show up once; less than 0.35% is in the top ten. The chain recombines TRBV6-5 with TRBJ1-2; D might be TRBD1 (6 bases). This sequence was found in a woman aged 18-29 years in good health and CMV-seronegative. The sequencing sample was made of CD4+ T cells from PBMCs. CDR3 region: CASRPTGYGYTF. The CDR3 DNA is TGTGCCAGCAGACCTACAGGGTATGGCTACACCTTC.